The 20 T cell receptor beta chains reported below all come from one sample, sequenced in a study of shared clonotypes between healthy human individuals. Data came from immunoSEQ multiplex PCR; TCRdb stores just in-frame clones and leaves some out. The table records about 490,000 clones, approximately 80% of them present only once. Sequenced: PBMCs. These receptors all stem from a middle-aged woman in good health. Some clones in this sample may be carry-over from other donors' samples.

The chain carries TRBV7-9 and TRBJ1-3; a weak D match, TRBD1 (5 bases). Per germline, CDR1 SEHNR and CDR2 FQNEAQ (reference sequence). The CDR3 sequence is 15 residues long. The germline V and J ends were trimmed by 2 bases and 5 bases, with 13 bases remaining between them. The DNA of the CDR3 is TGTGCCAGCAGCTTAACGCAGGGCGGTAGAAACACCATATATTTT. Residues: CASSLTQGGRNTIYF.

The CDR3 spells CASSLEQQNTEAFF. CDR3 DNA sequence: TGCGCCAGCAGCTTGGAACAGCAGAACACTGAAGCTTTCTTT. V usage is TRBV5-1 and J usage is TRBJ1-1; D uncertain. The V end lost 0 bases, the J end lost 1 base, and 7 bases lay between the germline ends. This CDR3 has 14 amino acids. Germline CDR1 SGHRS, CDR2 YFSETQ. The full variable domain, its missing parts supplied by reference TRBV5-1 and TRBJ1-1, is KAGVTQTPRYLIKTRGQQVTLSCSPISGHRSVSWYQQTPGQGLQFLFEYFSETQRNKGNFPGRFSGRQFSNSRSEMNVSTLELGDSALYLCASSLEQQNTEAFFGQGTRLTVV.

The genes are TRBV12-5 and TRBJ1-1; 7 bases map to TRBD1. V lost 3 bases, J lost 7 bases, and 2 bases stayed unmatched. The V gene's germline CDR1 is LGHNT and CDR2 FRNRAP. The CDR3 loop spans 12 amino acids. CDR3 nucleotides: TGTGCTAGTGGTTTTGGACAGGTTGAAGCTTTCTTT. Encoded protein: CASGFGQVEAFF. Based on the CDR3 plus reference TRBV12-5 and TRBJ1-1, the full variable domain is DARVTQTPRHKVTEMGQEVTMRCQPILGHNTVFWYRQTMMQGLELLAYFRNRAPLDDSGMPKDRFSAEMPDATLATLKIQPSEPRDSAVYFCASGFGQVEAFFGQGTRLTVV.

V and J are TRBV4-1 and TRBJ1-1; no firm D call. V was trimmed by 4 bases and J by 5 bases, leaving 23 bases between them. CDR1 is MGHRA, CDR2 YSYEKL, per germline. The CDR3 sequence is 17 residues long. CDR3 loop: CASSPSRGSIGRTEAFF. DNA for the CDR3: TGCGCCAGCAGCCCATCCAGAGGTAGCATAGGGCGAACTGAAGCTTTCTTT.

This chain uses TRBV5-4 with TRBJ2-5; D possibly corresponds to TRBD1 (5 bases). The J call may be mistaken, given a closer DNA end match to TRBJ2-7. Looked up from germline, CDR1 is SGHNT and CDR2 is YYREEE (reference sequence). CDR3 length: 17 residues. Here the CDR3 DNA reads TGTGCCAGCAGCAAAGGACAAACCTTCGGGCCGATCTACGAGCAGTACTTC. This translates into CASSKGQTFGPIYEQYF.

This rearrangement joins TRBV5-1 to TRBJ2-5, with D possibly being TRBD1 (6 bases). There are 15 residues in the CDR3. The germline CDR1 and CDR2 sequences are SGHRS and YFSETQ. Trimming removed 0 bases from V and 3 bases from J, with 12 bases in between. CDR3 in amino acids: CASSLVVRGEETQYF. The CDR3 DNA reads as TGCGCCAGCAGCTTGGTTGTCAGGGGAGAAGAGACCCAGTACTTC.

Of note for this clone: The identical CDR3 is also encoded by other nucleotide sequences in the sample. The chain employs TRBV4-2 and TRBJ2-5; 8 bases align to TRBD2. V was pared by 1 base and J by 2 bases, with 3 bases of the junction left unmatched. The CDR3 covers 15 residues. The germline gives CDR1 LGHNA, CDR2 YNFKEQ. The CDR3 sequence: CASSQGLAGQETQYF. The DNA of the CDR3 is TGTGCCAGCAGCCAAGGGCTAGCGGGTCAAGAGACCCAGTACTTC.

The chain has TRBV6-5 and TRBJ1-5; tentatively, D is TRBD1 (5 bases). The CDR3 spans 13 residues. Germline loops: CDR1 MNHEY, CDR2 SVGAGI. The V end lost 7 bases, the J end lost 7 bases, and 14 bases lay between the germline ends. The CDR3 here is CASNHGGVQPQHF. DNA for the CDR3: TGTGCCAGCAACCACGGAGGGGTCCAGCCCCAGCATTTT.

The CDR3 loop reads CASSQDLANEQFF. CDR3 coding DNA: TGTGCCAGCAGCCAAGACCTTGCGAATGAGCAGTTCTTC. V is TRBV5-4 and J is TRBJ2-1; D ambiguous. Trimming removed 4 bases at V and 7 bases at J, with 12 bases between. Germline CDR1 reads SGHNT; CDR2 reads YYREEE (reference sequence). The CDR3 is 13 amino acids.

A few counts support this clone. Other DNA sequences in the same sample also yield this CDR3. This chain joins TRBV11-2 and TRBJ2-3; 8 bases align to TRBD2. The CDR3 spans 13 residues. Germline V gives CDR1 SGHAT, CDR2 FQNNGV. V shed 3 bases and J 4 bases; nucleotides not matched to a gene: 0. The CDR3 loop reads CASSLGLADTQYF. The CDR3 DNA reads as TGTGCCAGCAGCTTGGGACTAGCAGATACGCAGTATTTT.

The chain joins TRBV7-2 to TRBJ2-2; 12 bases map to TRBD2. Germline V gene sequence: CDR1 SGHTA, CDR2 FQGNSA. CDR3 size: 16 residues. The V and J ends lost 5 bases and 4 bases, in that order; junction bases with no gene match: 5. In DNA form, the CDR3 reads TGTGCCAGCAGCCCTAGGACTAGCGGGGCCACCGGGGAGCTGTTTTTT. This translates into CASSPRTSGATGELFF.

The J gene is TRBJ1-2, the V gene TRBV28; 7 bases fit TRBD1. In germline, CDR1 is MDHEN, CDR2 SYDVKM. This CDR3 has 16 amino acids. V shed 3 bases and J 4 bases; nucleotides not matched to a gene: 11. Here the CDR3 reads CASSFPPGQAFYGYTF. The DNA of the CDR3 is TGTGCCAGCAGTTTCCCCCCCGGACAGGCGTTCTATGGCTACACCTTC.

For this clone: This likely stems from a read error, as it lies one base from a far larger clone. The sample carries other DNA sequences with the same CDR3. V gene TRBV28 combines with J gene TRBJ1-5; no clear D. V was trimmed by 8 bases and J by 0 bases, leaving 11 bases between them. The CDR3 contains 14 residues. The V gene's germline CDR1 is MDHEN and CDR2 SYDVKM. CDR3 DNA sequence: TGTGCCAGCCTGACCCGGAATAGCAATCAGCCCCAGCATTTT. Residues: CASLTRNSNQPQHF.

The rearrangement links TRBV15 to TRBJ2-7; TRBD1 matches 7 bases. The CDR3 totals 12 residues. Germline V gene sequence: CDR1 LNHNV, CDR2 YYDKDF (reference sequence). V was clipped by 4 bases and J by 7 bases; unmatched bases: 4. CDR3 residues: CATSNRGYEQYF. As DNA, the CDR3 is TGTGCCACCAGCAACAGGGGTTATGAGCAGTACTTC.

V gene TRBV18 combines with J gene TRBJ1-2, with 9 bases that match TRBD1. The V and J ends lost 3 bases and 5 bases, in that order; junction bases with no gene match: 10. Germline loops: CDR1 KGHSH, CDR2 LQKENI. CDR3 length: 16 amino acids. The CDR3 region is CASSPPSDRGIYGYTF. The DNA for the CDR3 is TGTGCCAGCTCACCCCCATCGGACAGGGGTATATATGGCTACACCTTC.

V usage is TRBV28 and J usage is TRBJ1-2; maybe TRBD1 (5 bases). V was pared by 6 bases and J by 1 base, with 9 bases between. Per germline, CDR1 MDHEN and CDR2 SYDVKM. This CDR3 spans 13 amino acids. CDR3 residues: CASRLGGNYGYTF. DNA of the CDR3: TGTGCCAGCAGGCTGGGGGGTAACTATGGCTACACCTTC.

The chain recombines TRBV11-2 with TRBJ1-4; unclear D gene. The CDR3 has 14 residues. V was clipped by 6 bases and J by 4 bases, with 12 bases between them. The V gene's germline CDR1 is SGHAT and CDR2 FQNNGV. The CDR3 DNA follows: TGTGCCAGCAGTCGAGCGCTCGGTAATGAAAAACTGTTTTTT. The encoded protein is CASSRALGNEKLFF. The variable domain in full, with the rest retrieved from reference TRBV11-2 and TRBJ1-4, is EAGVAQSPRYKIIEKRQSVAFWCNPISGHATLYWYQQILGQGPKLLIQFQNNGVVDDSQLPKDRFSAERLKGVDSTLKIQPAKLEDSAVYLCASSRALGNEKLFFGSGTQLSVL.

This clone was counted a few times. The chain couples TRBV7-2 to TRBJ2-2; D is possibly TRBD2 (7 bases). CDR1 and CDR2 (germline): SGHTA, FQGNSA. With 5 bases removed from V and 2 bases from J, the gap between germline ends came to 15 bases. This CDR3 region has 16 residues. The CDR3 here is CASSPRGGLNTGELFF. Written as DNA, the CDR3 is TGTGCCAGCAGCCCCAGAGGGGGACTAAACACCGGGGAGCTGTTTTTT.

The chain uses TRBV2 and TRBJ2-5; D is undetermined. The germline V gene encodes CDR1 SNHLY and CDR2 FYNNEI. The CDR3 totals 13 residues. Trimming stripped 4 bases from V and 0 bases from J, with 6 bases between. The CDR3 sequence is CASSVSYQETQYF. DNA for the CDR3: TGTGCCAGCAGTGTGTCGTACCAAGAGACCCAGTACTTC. Together with reference TRBV2 and TRBJ2-5, the CDR3 gives the full variable domain: EPEVTQTPSHQVTQMGQEVILRCVPISNHLYFYWYRQILGQKVEFLVSFYNNEISEKSEIFDDQFSVERPDGSNFTLKIRSTKLEDSAMYFCASSVSYQETQYFGPGTRLLVL.

The rearrangement uses TRBV5-1 and TRBJ1-1, with 7 bases lining up with TRBD1. The CDR3 sequence is 13 residues long. The V and J ends lost 3 bases and 8 bases, in that order; junction bases with no gene match: 7. Germline V gives CDR1 SGHRS, CDR2 YFSETQ. In DNA form, the CDR3 reads TGCGCCAGCAGCTCTGTCGAAGGGGGCGAAGCTTTCTTT. This translates into CASSSVEGGEAFF.